These 21 T cell receptor beta chains were sequenced from one sample in a study of T cells in Graves' hyperthyroidism and ophthalmopathy. It was RNA transcripts that yielded the amplified TCR beta CDR3 regions. TCR CDR3 underwent first-round RT-PCR with the HTBI primer set. Via MiXCR, TCRdb re-called the multiplex PCR reads, giving one row per CDR3 protein. The sample contains roughly 100,000 distinct CDR3 sequences, around 40% of which appear only once. The sample consisted of peripheral blood or thyroid tissue (not recorded which). The origin of the receptors is a young woman with Graves' hyperthyroidism.

This clonotype was counted at least ten times. The J gene is TRBJ1-1, the V gene TRBV2, with a weak D call TRBD1 (5 bases). With 6 bases removed from V and 5 bases from J, the gap between germline ends came to 19 bases. CDR1 is SNHLY, CDR2 FYNNEI, per germline. The CDR3 totals 15 residues. The CDR3 reads CASRRVLRTKTEAFF. The CDR3 coding sequence is TGTGCCAGCAGAAGGGTCCTAAGGACAAAGACTGAAGCTTTCTTT.

Of note for this clonotype: As the CDR3 is not closed by the conserved phenylalanine or tryptophan, this likely results from a read error. The chain recombines TRBV11-2 with TRBJ2-7; 9 bases map to TRBD2. Germline loops: CDR1 SGHAT, CDR2 FQNNGV. This CDR3 is 14 amino acids long. The trim removed 5 bases at V and 0 bases at J, leaving 2 bases unmatched. CDR3 residues: CASSTREGSYEQYL. CDR3 nucleotides: TGTGCCAGCAGCACGCGGGAGGGCTCCTACGAGCAGTACCTC.

The chain carries TRBV7-9 and TRBJ2-5, with TRBD2 as a possible D gene (6 bases). V was pared by 4 bases and J by 9 bases, with 12 bases between. CDR1 is SEHNR, CDR2 FQNEAQ, per germline (reference sequence). CDR3 length equals 12 residues. The CDR3 reads CASSSPWRAQYF. The CDR3 DNA follows: TGTGCCAGCAGCTCACCCTGGAGGGCCCAGTACTTC.

In its sample, this clonotype was seen many times. This chain connects TRBV28 to TRBJ2-7; a weak D match, TRBD2 (6 bases). Germline CDR1 reads MDHEN; CDR2 reads SYDVKM. The CDR3 length is 13 residues. With 10 bases removed from V and 0 bases from J, the gap between germline ends came to 13 bases. In DNA, the CDR3 is TGTGCCATCCGGGAGTCTGTCTCCTACGAGCAGTACTTC. This codes for CAIRESVSYEQYF.

The J gene is TRBJ2-1, the V gene TRBV6-6; D is undetermined. Germline assignment: CDR1 MNHNY and CDR2 SVGAGI (reference sequence). There are 12 residues in the CDR3. Trimming removed 0 bases from V and 15 bases from J, with 12 bases in between. Here the CDR3 DNA reads TGTGCCAGCAGTTACTCGGGGATGTCCGGGTTCTTC. This translates into CASSYSGMSGFF.

This clonotype was observed many times. The J gene is TRBJ1-5, the V gene TRBV20-1, with D unresolved. Looked up from germline, CDR1 is DFQATT and CDR2 is SNEGSKA (reference sequence). Trimming took 2 bases from V and 4 from J, leaving 15 bases between them. There are 15 residues in the CDR3. In nucleotides, the CDR3 is TGCAGTGCTAGAACTGGGAACGGAAAAAATCAGCCCCAGCATTTT. Amino acids: CSARTGNGKNQPQHF.

Points on this clonotype: No DNA is shown, since the ends of the CDR3 on it are uncertain; the CDR3 is the one TCRdb lists. The chain's CDR3 is CASSFYICSAQHQETQYF. The chain uses TRBV7-8 and TRBJ2-5. Germline assignment: CDR1 SGHVS and CDR2 FQNEAQ. From its first to its last residue, the CDR3 has 18 amino acids.

The gene calls are TRBV10-3 and TRBJ2-2; D tentatively reads TRBD1 or TRBD2 (5 bases each). With 7 bases removed from V and 7 bases from J, the gap between germline ends came to 13 bases. Germline CDR1 reads ENHRY; CDR2 reads SYGVKD. The CDR3 runs 13 residues. CDR3 nucleotide sequence: TGTGCCATCACGGGGACGAGGGTCGGGGAGCTGTTTTTT. It specifies CAITGTRVGELFF.

This clonotype was seen a handful of times. The CDR3 is CATSDERGRDEQFF. DNA for the CDR3: TGTGCCACCAGTGATGAAAGGGGGAGGGATGAGCAGTTCTTC. The chain is built from TRBV24-1 and TRBJ2-1; D perhaps matches TRBD2 (7 bases). Germline CDR1 reads KGHDR; CDR2 reads SFDVKD. The CDR3 length is 14 residues. V was pared by 3 bases and J by 8 bases, with 13 bases between.

This clonotype was seen ten or more times. The chain is built from TRBV4-1 and TRBJ1-2, with D hard to call. V dropped 3 bases and J dropped 2 bases, with 7 bases sitting between them. This CDR3 contains 13 residues. Germline V gene sequence: CDR1 MGHRA, CDR2 YSYEKL. The CDR3 reads CASSQRRNYGYTF. The CDR3 DNA reads as TGCGCCAGCAGCCAGCGTAGAAACTATGGCTACACCTTC.

This clonotype was recorded many times. This chain links TRBV12-3 or TRBV12-4 with TRBJ1-5; D call uncertain. The CDR3 is made up of 13 amino acids. The ends were cut back, 3 bases at V and 6 bases at J, with 9 bases in the middle. The CDR3 region is CASSFGEGQPQHF. In DNA, the CDR3 is TGTGCCAGCAGTTTTGGGGAAGGTCAGCCCCAGCATTTT.

This clonotype was recorded at least ten times. The chain has TRBV5-1 and TRBJ2-5; D is undetermined. The CDR3 runs 14 residues. The V and J ends lost 4 bases and 0 bases respectively, with 10 bases between them. The germline gives CDR1 SGHRS, CDR2 YFSETQ. The CDR3 DNA sequence: TGCGCCAGCAGCCCCGACCCGTACCAAGAGACCCAGTACTTC. Encoded protein: CASSPDPYQETQYF.

This clonotype was seen many times. This chain connects TRBV4-1 to TRBJ1-6, with D unclear. The germline gives CDR1 MGHRA, CDR2 YSYEKL. The germline V and J ends were trimmed by 1 base and 10 bases, with 14 bases remaining between them. There are 15 residues in the CDR3. The CDR3 protein is CASSQGQVSGSPLHF. The CDR3, as DNA: TGCGCCAGCAGCCAAGGGCAGGTTTCTGGATCACCCCTCCACTTT.

This chain uses TRBV5-4 with TRBJ1-1; no firm D call. The CDR3 spans 15 residues. Germline loops: CDR1 SGHNT, CDR2 YYREEE (reference sequence). The V gene lost 0 bases and the J gene lost 1 base, with 10 bases spanning the gap. The CDR3, as DNA: TGTGCCAGCAGCTTGGAACGAGGCGGGAACACTGAAGCTTTCTTT. Its protein is CASSLERGGNTEAFF.

The CDR3 DNA reads as TGTGCCAGCAGCTTGAAGCAGGGTGGGACAGATACGCAGTATTTT. Its translation is CASSLKQGGTDTQYF. This chain links TRBV5-6 with TRBJ2-3, with D tentatively TRBD1 (5 bases). This CDR3 comprises 15 residues. V gave up 1 base and J gave up 3 bases, with 12 bases separating them. Per germline, CDR1 SGHDT and CDR2 YYEEEE.

This clonotype was seen ten or more times. The CDR3 DNA sequence: TGTGCCAGCAGCCAAGGCTTCAGCGGGACTAATGAAAAACTGTTTTTT. Translating gives CASSQGFSGTNEKLFF. The rearrangement links TRBV14 to TRBJ1-4; no clear D gene. The CDR3 loop spans 16 amino acids. CDR1 is SGHDN, CDR2 FVKESK, per germline. V lost 1 base and J 2 bases, leaving 11 bases between the germline ends.

This clonotype showed up many times. The gene calls are TRBV7-8 and TRBJ1-3, with D perhaps matching TRBD1 (5 bases). Germline V gene data show CDR1 as SGHVS and CDR2 as FQNEAQ. This CDR3 region has 16 residues. Deletions cut 3 bases from V and 0 bases from J, with 12 bases between. The CDR3 here is CASSFGTANSGNTIYF. The DNA of the CDR3 is TGTGCCAGCAGCTTCGGGACGGCAAACTCTGGAAACACCATATATTTT.

Points on this clonotype: A clone one base away is much larger, so this may be a read error. J is TRBJ2-7 and V is TRBV27; TRBD1 aligns across 7 bases. CDR1 and CDR2 from the germline V gene are MNHEY and SMNVEV (reference sequence). V lost 6 bases, J lost 5 bases, and 10 bases stayed unmatched. The CDR3 contains 14 residues. The CDR3 loop reads CASRQGQASHEQYF. As DNA, the CDR3 is TGTGCCAGCAGACAAGGACAGGCGAGTCACGAGCAGTACTTC.

This chain links TRBV19 with TRBJ1-5, with D unresolved. Germline V lookup: CDR1 LNHDA, CDR2 SQIVND (reference sequence). Trimming took off 6 bases at V and 2 bases at J, with 8 bases between the two ends. This CDR3 comprises 13 residues. DNA for the CDR3: TGTGCCAGTAGGAGGGCTCGCAATCAGCCCCAGCATTTT. This codes for CASRRARNQPQHF.

V is TRBV10-3 and J is TRBJ2-7; the D gene is possibly TRBD1 (8 bases). The CDR3 contains 15 residues. The V end lost 8 bases, the J end lost 2 bases, and 19 bases lay between the germline ends. Germline values: CDR1 ENHRY, CDR2 SYGVKD. CDR3 loop: CAIDRGGSAAYEQYF. DNA for the CDR3: TGTGCCATCGACAGGGGCGGGAGTGCCGCCTACGAGCAGTACTTC.

Comment on this clonotype: A read error is possible here, since a much larger clone lies one base away. The chain has TRBV28 and TRBJ1-5, with D unclear. V lost 8 bases and J lost 6, with 11 bases in between. The germline gives CDR1 MDHEN, CDR2 SYDVKM. This CDR3 has 12 amino acids. CDR3 in amino acids: CASFPRGQPQHF. DNA for the CDR3: TGTGCCAGCTTCCCCCGAGGTCAGCCCCAGCATTTT.